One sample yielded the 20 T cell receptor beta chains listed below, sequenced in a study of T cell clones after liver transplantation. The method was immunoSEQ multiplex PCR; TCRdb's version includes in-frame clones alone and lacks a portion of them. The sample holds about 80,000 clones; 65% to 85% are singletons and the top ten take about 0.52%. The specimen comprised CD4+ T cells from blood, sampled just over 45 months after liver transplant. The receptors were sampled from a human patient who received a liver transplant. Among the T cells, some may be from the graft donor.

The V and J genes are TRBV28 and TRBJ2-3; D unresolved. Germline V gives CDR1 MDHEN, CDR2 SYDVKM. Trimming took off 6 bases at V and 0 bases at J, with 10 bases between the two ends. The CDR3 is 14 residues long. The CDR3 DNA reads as TGTGCCAGCAGAATAGCCTTTAGCACAGATACGCAGTATTTT. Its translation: CASRIAFSTDTQYF. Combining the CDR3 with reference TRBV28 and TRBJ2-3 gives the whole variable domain DVKVTQSSRYLVKRTGEKVFLECVQDMDHENMFWYRQDPGLGLRLIYFSYDVKMKEKGDIPEGYSVSREKKERFSLILESASTNQTSMYLCASRIAFSTDTQYFGPGTRLTVL.

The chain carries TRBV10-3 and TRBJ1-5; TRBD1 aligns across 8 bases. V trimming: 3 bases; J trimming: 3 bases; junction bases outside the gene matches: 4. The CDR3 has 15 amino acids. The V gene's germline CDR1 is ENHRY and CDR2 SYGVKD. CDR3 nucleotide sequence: TGTGCCATCAGTGAAGGACAGGGTCTCAATCAGCCCCAGCATTTT. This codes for CAISEGQGLNQPQHF.

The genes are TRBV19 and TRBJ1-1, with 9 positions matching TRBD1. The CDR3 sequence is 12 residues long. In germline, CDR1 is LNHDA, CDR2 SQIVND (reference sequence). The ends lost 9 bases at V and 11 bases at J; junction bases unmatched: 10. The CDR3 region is CASRTWTGEAFF. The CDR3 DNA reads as TGTGCCAGCAGAACGTGGACAGGGGAGGCTTTCTTT.

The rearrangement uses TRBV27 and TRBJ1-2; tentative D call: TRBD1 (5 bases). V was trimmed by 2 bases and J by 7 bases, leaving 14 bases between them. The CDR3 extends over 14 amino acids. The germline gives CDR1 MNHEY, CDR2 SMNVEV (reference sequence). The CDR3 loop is CASSLRGGIPGYTF. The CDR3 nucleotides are TGTGCCAGCAGTTTACGGGGGGGAATTCCTGGCTACACCTTC.

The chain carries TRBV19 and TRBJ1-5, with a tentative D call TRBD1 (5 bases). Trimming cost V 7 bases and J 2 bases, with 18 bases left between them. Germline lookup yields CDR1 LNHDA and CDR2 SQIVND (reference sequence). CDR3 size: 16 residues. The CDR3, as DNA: TGTGCCAGTACTCCCTTGGCCAGGGTCGGCAATCAGCCCCAGCATTTT. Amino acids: CASTPLARVGNQPQHF.

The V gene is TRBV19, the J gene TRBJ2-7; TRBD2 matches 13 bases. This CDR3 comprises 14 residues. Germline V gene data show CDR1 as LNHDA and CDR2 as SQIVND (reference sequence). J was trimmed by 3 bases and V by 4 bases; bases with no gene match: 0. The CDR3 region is CASSRTSGGYEQYF. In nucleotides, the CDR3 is TGTGCCAGTAGTAGGACTAGCGGGGGCTACGAGCAGTACTTC.

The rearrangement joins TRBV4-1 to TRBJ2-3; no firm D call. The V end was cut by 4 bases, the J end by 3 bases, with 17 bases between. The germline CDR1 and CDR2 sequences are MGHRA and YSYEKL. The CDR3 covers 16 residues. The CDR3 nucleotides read TGCGCCAGCAGCCCCAGATCATACAGACCGACAGATACGCAGTATTTT. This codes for CASSPRSYRPTDTQYF.

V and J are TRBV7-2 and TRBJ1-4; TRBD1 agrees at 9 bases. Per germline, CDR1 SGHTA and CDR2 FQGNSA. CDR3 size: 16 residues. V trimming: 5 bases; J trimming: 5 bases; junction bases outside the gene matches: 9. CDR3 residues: CASSLHRGQLNEKLFF. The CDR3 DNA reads TGTGCCAGCAGCCTACACAGGGGGCAGTTGAATGAAAAACTGTTTTTT.

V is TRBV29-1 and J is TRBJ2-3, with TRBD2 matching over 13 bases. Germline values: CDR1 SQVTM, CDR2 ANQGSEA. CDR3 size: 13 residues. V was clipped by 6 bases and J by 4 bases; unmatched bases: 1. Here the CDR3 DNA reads TGCAGCGTCGGGACTAGCGGGGCAGATACGCAGTATTTT. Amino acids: CSVGTSGADTQYF.

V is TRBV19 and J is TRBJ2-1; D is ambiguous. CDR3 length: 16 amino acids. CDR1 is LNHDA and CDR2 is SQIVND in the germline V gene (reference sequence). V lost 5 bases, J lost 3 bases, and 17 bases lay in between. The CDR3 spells CASSPLGLSYYNEQFF. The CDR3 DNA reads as TGTGCCAGTAGTCCTCTTGGCTTGTCCTACTACAATGAGCAGTTCTTC.

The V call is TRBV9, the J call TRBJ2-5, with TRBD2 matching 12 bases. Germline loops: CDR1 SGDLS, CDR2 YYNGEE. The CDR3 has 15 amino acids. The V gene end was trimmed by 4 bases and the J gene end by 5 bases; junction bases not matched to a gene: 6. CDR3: CASSPGLAGRETQYF. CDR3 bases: TGTGCCAGCAGCCCCGGACTAGCGGGAAGGGAGACCCAGTACTTC.

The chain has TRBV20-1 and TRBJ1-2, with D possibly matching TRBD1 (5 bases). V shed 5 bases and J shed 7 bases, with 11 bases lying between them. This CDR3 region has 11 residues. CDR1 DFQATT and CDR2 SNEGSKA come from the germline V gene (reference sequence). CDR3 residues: CSALSQGGYTF. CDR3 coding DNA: TGCAGTGCTCTGAGTCAGGGTGGCTACACCTTC.

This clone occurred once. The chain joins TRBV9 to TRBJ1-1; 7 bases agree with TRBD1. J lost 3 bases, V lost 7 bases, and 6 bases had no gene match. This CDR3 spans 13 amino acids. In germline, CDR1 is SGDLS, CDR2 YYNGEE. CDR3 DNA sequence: TGTGCCAGCGGGTTTACAGGGGACACTGAAGCTTTCTTT. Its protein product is CASGFTGDTEAFF.

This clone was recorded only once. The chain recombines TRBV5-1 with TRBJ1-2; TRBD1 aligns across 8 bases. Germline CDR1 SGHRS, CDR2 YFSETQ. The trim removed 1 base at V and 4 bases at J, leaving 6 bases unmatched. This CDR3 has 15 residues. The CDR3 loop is CASSLSIGTGYGYTF. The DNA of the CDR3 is TGCGCCAGCAGCTTGTCAATTGGGACAGGCTATGGCTACACCTTC.

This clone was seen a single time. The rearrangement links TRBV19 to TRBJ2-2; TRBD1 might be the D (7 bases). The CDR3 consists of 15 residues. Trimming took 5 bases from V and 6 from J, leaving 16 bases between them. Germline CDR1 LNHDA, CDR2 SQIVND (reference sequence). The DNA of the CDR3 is TGTGCCAGTAGTTCCAGGGGGGTTCGGGCCGGGGAGCTGTTTTTT. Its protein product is CASSSRGVRAGELFF. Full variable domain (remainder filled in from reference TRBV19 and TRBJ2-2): DGGITQSPKYLFRKEGQNVTLSCEQNLNHDAMYWYRQDPGQGLRLIYYSQIVNDFQKGDIAEGYSVSREKKESFPLTVTSAQKNPTAFYLCASSSRGVRAGELFFGEGSRLTVL.

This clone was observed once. The CDR3, as DNA: TGTGCCAGCAGCTTAGCGATGGCAGGGGGGCCGCCCCAGCATTTT. Translation gives CASSLAMAGGPPQHF. The V gene is TRBV7-2, the J gene TRBJ1-5, with 7 positions matching TRBD1. The CDR3 runs to 15 residues. Looked up from germline, CDR1 is SGHTA and CDR2 is FQGNSA. V shed 0 bases and J 9 bases; nucleotides not matched to a gene: 8.

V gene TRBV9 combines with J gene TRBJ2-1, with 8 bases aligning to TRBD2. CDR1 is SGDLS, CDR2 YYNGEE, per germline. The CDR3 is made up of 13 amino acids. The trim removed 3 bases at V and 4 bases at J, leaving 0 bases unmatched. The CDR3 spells CASSASGYNEQFF. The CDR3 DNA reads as TGTGCCAGCAGCGCTAGCGGGTACAATGAGCAGTTCTTC.

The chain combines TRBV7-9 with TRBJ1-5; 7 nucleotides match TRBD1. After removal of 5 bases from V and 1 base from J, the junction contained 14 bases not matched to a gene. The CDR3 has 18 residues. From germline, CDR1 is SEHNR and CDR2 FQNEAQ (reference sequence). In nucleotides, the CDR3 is TGTGCCAGCAGCCGTTCAGGGGGATTAGGTGGGAGCAATCAGCCCCAGCATTTT. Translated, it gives CASSRSGGLGGSNQPQHF. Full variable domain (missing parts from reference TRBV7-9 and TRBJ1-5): DTGVSQNPRHKITKRGQNVTFRCDPISEHNRLYWYRQTLGQGPEFLTYFQNEAQLEKSRLLSDRFSAERPKGSFSTLEIQRTEQGDSAMYLCASSRSGGLGGSNQPQHFGDGTRLSIL.

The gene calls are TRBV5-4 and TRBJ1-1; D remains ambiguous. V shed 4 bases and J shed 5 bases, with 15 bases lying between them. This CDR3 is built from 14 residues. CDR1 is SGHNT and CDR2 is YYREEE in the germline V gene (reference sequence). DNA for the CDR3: TGTGCCAGCAGCCCCCATCCGGACGGTACTGAAGCTTTCTTT. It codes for CASSPHPDGTEAFF.

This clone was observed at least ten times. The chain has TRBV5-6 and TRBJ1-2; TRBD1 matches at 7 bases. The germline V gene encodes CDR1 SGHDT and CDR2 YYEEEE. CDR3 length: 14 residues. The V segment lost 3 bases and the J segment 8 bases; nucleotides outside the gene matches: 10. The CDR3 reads CASSSRLQGGGYTF. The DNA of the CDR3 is TGTGCCAGCAGCTCTCGACTCCAGGGGGGAGGCTACACCTTC.